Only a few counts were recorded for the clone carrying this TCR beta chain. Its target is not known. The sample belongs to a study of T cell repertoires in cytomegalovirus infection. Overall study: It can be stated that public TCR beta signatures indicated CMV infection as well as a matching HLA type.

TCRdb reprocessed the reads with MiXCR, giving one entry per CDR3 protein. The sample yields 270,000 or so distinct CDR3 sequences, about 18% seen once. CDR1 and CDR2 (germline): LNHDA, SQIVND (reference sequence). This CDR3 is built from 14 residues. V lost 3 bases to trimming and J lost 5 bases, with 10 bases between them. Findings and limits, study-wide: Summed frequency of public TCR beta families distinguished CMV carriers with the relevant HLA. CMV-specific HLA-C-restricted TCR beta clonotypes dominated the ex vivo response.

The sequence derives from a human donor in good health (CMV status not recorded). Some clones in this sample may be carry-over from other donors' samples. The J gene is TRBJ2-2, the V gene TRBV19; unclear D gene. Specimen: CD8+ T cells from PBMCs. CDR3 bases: TGTGCCAGTAGTATGATGGCCACAACCGGGGAGCTGTTTTTT. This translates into CASSMMATTGELFF.